The 24 T cell receptor beta chains presented below share a single source sample, sequenced in a study of blood T cell repertoires in COVID-19. TCRdb keeps only in-frame clones here, not all; method: immunoSEQ multiplex PCR. Among 55,000 to 75,000 clones, around 91% were seen once, and the ten largest hold 7.5% to 9%. The specimen sequenced was peripheral blood. Receptors were obtained from a human donor in a cohort sampled during active COVID-19.

The chain employs TRBV2 and TRBJ1-2, with 7 bases that match TRBD1. The CDR3 runs to 13 residues. V dropped 6 bases and J dropped 2; count of bases not matched to a gene: 3. CDR1 SNHLY and CDR2 FYNNEI come from the germline V gene. DNA of the CDR3: TGTGCCAGCAGCGGGACAGCAAACTATGGCTACACCTTC. Amino acids: CASSGTANYGYTF.

This clone was seen just once. The V and J genes are TRBV11-2 and TRBJ1-3; 10 bases match TRBD1. The CDR3 extends over 18 amino acids. V lost 3 bases to trimming and J lost 4 bases; unmatched junction nucleotides: 12. Germline V gene sequence: CDR1 SGHAT, CDR2 FQNNGV. The CDR3 nucleotides are TGTGCCAGCAGCTTGGGGCGACTGGGGACAGGGGCCGGAAACACCATATATTTT. Translated: CASSLGRLGTGAGNTIYF. Complete variable domain (other parts from reference TRBV11-2 and TRBJ1-3): EAGVAQSPRYKIIEKRQSVAFWCNPISGHATLYWYQQILGQGPKLLIQFQNNGVVDDSQLPKDRFSAERLKGVDSTLKIQPAKLEDSAVYLCASSLGRLGTGAGNTIYFGEGSWLTVV.

This chain joins TRBV7-3 and TRBJ2-7, with D maybe TRBD1 (5 bases). Trimming pared 5 bases from V and 0 bases from J, leaving 11 bases between. Looked up from germline, CDR1 is SGHTA and CDR2 is FQGTGA. This CDR3 has 14 amino acids. This chain's CDR3 is CASSLTATSYEQYF. The DNA for the CDR3 is TGTGCCAGCAGCCTGACAGCTACCTCCTACGAGCAGTACTTC.

The J gene is TRBJ1-6, the V gene TRBV4-2; 8 bases map to TRBD1. Per germline, CDR1 LGHNA and CDR2 YNFKEQ. CDR3 size: 16 residues. With V trimmed by 4 bases and J by 7 bases, 9 bases remained unmatched. CDR3 in amino acids: CASSLTTGDQNSPLHF. The CDR3 DNA is TGTGCCAGCAGCCTTACGACAGGGGATCAGAATTCACCCCTCCACTTT.

The rearrangement links TRBV2 to TRBJ2-7, with 8 bases that match TRBD2. The trim removed 5 bases at V and 3 bases at J, leaving 9 bases unmatched. Germline assignment: CDR1 SNHLY and CDR2 FYNNEI. There are 15 residues in the CDR3. CDR3 nucleotides: TGTGCCAGCAGTCTTACTAGCGGAACAAACTACGAGCAGTACTTC. Protein sequence: CASSLTSGTNYEQYF.

This clone has a single count. The genes are TRBV6-5 and TRBJ2-7; 10 bases agree with TRBD2. The length of the CDR3 is 15 residues. From germline, CDR1 is MNHEY and CDR2 SVGAGI. V was clipped by 6 bases and J by 4 bases; unmatched bases: 9. CDR3 sequence reads: CASRQTAGGLYEQYF. The CDR3 nucleotides are TGTGCCAGCAGACAGACAGCGGGGGGGCTGTACGAGCAGTACTTC.

The genes are TRBV6-5 and TRBJ1-1; 10 positions match TRBD1. Germline loops: CDR1 MNHEY, CDR2 SVGAGI. The CDR3 spans 16 residues. The V gene end was trimmed by 2 bases and the J gene end by 5 bases; junction bases not matched to a gene: 8. The CDR3 nucleotides are TGTGCCAGCAGTTACCCGGGACAGGGGTTGGGGACTGAAGCTTTCTTT. This gives the protein CASSYPGQGLGTEAFF.

The gene calls are TRBV24-1 and TRBJ2-7; possible D gene TRBD1, 5 bases. Germline CDR1 is KGHDR and CDR2 is SFDVKD. Trimming removed 7 bases at V and 1 base at J, with 22 bases between. The CDR3 extends over 17 amino acids. The CDR3 region is CATSHPQPGSGSYEQYF. CDR3 bases: TGTGCCACCAGCCACCCACAACCAGGTTCAGGGTCCTACGAGCAGTACTTC.

Here the CDR3 reads CASSLSHSLSTYEQYF. CDR3 coding DNA: TGTGCCAGCAGTTTATCGCACAGCTTATCGACCTACGAGCAGTACTTC. V usage is TRBV27 and J usage is TRBJ2-7; no firm D call. This CDR3 contains 16 residues. V lost 0 bases and J lost 2, with 14 bases in between. Per germline, CDR1 MNHEY and CDR2 SMNVEV (reference sequence).

This rearrangement joins TRBV6-1 to TRBJ1-5, with D possibly TRBD1 on 5 matching bases. CDR1 is MNHNS and CDR2 is SASEGT in the germline V gene. Trimming shortened V by 1 base and J by 1 base, and 17 bases separated the two germline ends. The CDR3 loop spans 18 amino acids. The CDR3 nucleotides read TGTGCCAGCAGTGAAGAAGGCAGGGTAAACTGGAGCAATCAGCCCCAGCATTTT. Translation gives CASSEEGRVNWSNQPQHF.

This chain uses TRBV9 with TRBJ2-7, with TRBD2 as a possible D gene (6 bases). Deletions cut 0 bases from V and 7 bases from J, with 11 bases between. Germline V gives CDR1 SGDLS, CDR2 YYNGEE. This CDR3 spans 13 amino acids. The CDR3 DNA follows: TGTGCCAGCAGCGTAGTATCGGGGAGGGAGCAGTACTTC. Translating it yields CASSVVSGREQYF.

V is TRBV7-9 and J is TRBJ2-7; 10 bases align to TRBD1. CDR3 length: 15 amino acids. V shed 5 bases, J shed 4 bases, and the junction held 8 bases outside the gene matches. Looked up from germline, CDR1 is SEHNR and CDR2 is FQNEAQ (reference sequence). CDR3 loop: CASSPRDRGVYEQYF. The CDR3 region has the DNA TGTGCCAGCAGCCCCCGGGACAGGGGTGTTTACGAGCAGTACTTC.

The chain couples TRBV30 to TRBJ1-3, with 7 positions matching TRBD1. Germline V CDR1 and CDR2: GTSNPN, SVGIG (reference sequence). V shed 2 bases, J shed 2 bases, and the junction held 9 bases outside the gene matches. This CDR3 has 16 residues. The CDR3 loop is CAWSPGQGVAGNTIYF. The CDR3 DNA reads as TGTGCCTGGAGTCCAGGGCAGGGGGTAGCTGGAAACACCATATATTTT.

CDR3 amino acids: CASSLVGLIGDSYEQYF. The CDR3 DNA reads TGTGCCAGCAGCTTAGTCGGGTTGATAGGAGACTCCTACGAGCAGTACTTC. The J gene is TRBJ2-7, the V gene TRBV11-2, with D uncertain. The V end lost 1 base, the J end lost 0 bases, and 16 bases lay between the germline ends. The germline V gene encodes CDR1 SGHAT and CDR2 FQNNGV. The CDR3 length is 17 residues. The complete variable domain, with remaining parts taken from reference TRBV11-2 and TRBJ2-7, reads EAGVAQSPRYKIIEKRQSVAFWCNPISGHATLYWYQQILGQGPKLLIQFQNNGVVDDSQLPKDRFSAERLKGVDSTLKIQPAKLEDSAVYLCASSLVGLIGDSYEQYFGPGTRLTVT.

The chain employs TRBV14 and TRBJ1-2, with a possible D match to TRBD1 (6 bases). Per the germline V gene, CDR1 is SGHDN and CDR2 is FVKESK. There are 15 residues in the CDR3. Trimming left V 1 base short and J 6 bases short, with 15 bases between. The CDR3 DNA is TGTGCCAGCAGCCAAGTTTTCACAGGGCTGGATGGCTACACCTTC. It yields the protein CASSQVFTGLDGYTF.

The V gene is TRBV7-2, the J gene TRBJ1-5; D uncertain. The germline V and J ends were trimmed by 5 bases and 3 bases, with 14 bases remaining between them. The CDR3 is made up of 15 amino acids. Germline loops: CDR1 SGHTA, CDR2 FQGNSA. CDR3 region: CASSLGPTTNQPQHF. Here the CDR3 DNA reads TGTGCCAGCAGCCTAGGACCGACAACCAATCAGCCCCAGCATTTT.

The DNA of the CDR3 is TGTGCCAGGGGGGACAGGGGATCGGGTGGCTACACCTTC. It yields the protein CARGDRGSGGYTF. The V and J genes are TRBV2 and TRBJ1-2, with 10 bases lining up with TRBD1. CDR1 is SNHLY and CDR2 is FYNNEI in the germline V gene. Unmatched junction bases numbered 8, after V lost 9 bases and J lost 7 bases. This CDR3 contains 13 residues. Full variable domain (outside the CDR3, taken from reference TRBV2 and TRBJ1-2): EPEVTQTPSHQVTQMGQEVILRCVPISNHLYFYWYRQILGQKVEFLVSFYNNEISEKSEIFDDQFSVERPDGSNFTLKIRSTKLEDSAMYFCARGDRGSGGYTFGSGTRLTVV.

This clone was detected a few times. V usage is TRBV7-9 and J usage is TRBJ1-2; TRBD1 aligns across 7 bases. With 5 bases clipped from V and 6 bases from J, the junction kept 6 bases outside the gene matches. CDR3 size: 13 residues. CDR1 is SEHNR, CDR2 FQNEAQ, per germline (reference sequence). The CDR3 DNA follows: TGTGCCAGCAGCCGACGACAGGGAGATGGCTACACCTTC. The encoded protein is CASSRRQGDGYTF. The full variable domain, with the rest looked up from reference TRBV7-9 and TRBJ1-2, is DTGVSQNPRHKITKRGQNVTFRCDPISEHNRLYWYRQTLGQGPEFLTYFQNEAQLEKSRLLSDRFSAERPKGSFSTLEIQRTEQGDSAMYLCASSRRQGDGYTFGSGTRLTVV.

This clone was seen once. This sequence joins TRBV4-1 and TRBJ2-7, with TRBD2 matching 10 bases. J lost 0 bases, V lost 1 base, and 3 bases had no gene match. The germline gives CDR1 MGHRA, CDR2 YSYEKL. The CDR3 loop spans 16 amino acids. The CDR3: CASSQVSGGASYEQYF. Here the CDR3 DNA reads TGCGCCAGCAGCCAAGTGAGCGGGGGGGCCTCCTACGAGCAGTACTTC.

The chain couples TRBV11-2 to TRBJ2-1, with 7 bases fitting TRBD1. CDR1 SGHAT and CDR2 FQNNGV come from the germline V gene. With 1 base clipped from V and 2 bases from J, the junction kept 5 bases outside the gene matches. CDR3 length: 16 amino acids. CDR3 sequence reads: CASSLGRQGAYNEQFF. The CDR3 region has the DNA TGTGCCAGCAGCTTAGGACGCCAGGGGGCCTACAATGAGCAGTTCTTC. The full variable domain, completed using reference TRBV11-2 and TRBJ2-1, is EAGVAQSPRYKIIEKRQSVAFWCNPISGHATLYWYQQILGQGPKLLIQFQNNGVVDDSQLPKDRFSAERLKGVDSTLKIQPAKLEDSAVYLCASSLGRQGAYNEQFFGPGTRLTVL.

This chain joins TRBV5-1 and TRBJ2-7; the match to TRBD2 covers 7 bases. The germline V gene encodes CDR1 SGHRS and CDR2 YFSETQ. V dropped 1 base and J dropped 2; count of bases not matched to a gene: 3. CDR3 length: 14 amino acids. As DNA, the CDR3 is TGCGCCAGCAGCTTGATCAGCGGGACCTACGAGCAGTACTTC. Protein: CASSLISGTYEQYF.

The chain uses TRBV10-3 and TRBJ2-5, with 9 bases fitting TRBD2. V dropped 5 bases and J dropped 2; count of bases not matched to a gene: 6. Germline V gene lookup returns CDR1 ENHRY and CDR2 SYGVKD. CDR3 length: 15 residues. CDR3 region: CAISLAGGLQETQYF. The CDR3 nucleotides are TGTGCCATCAGTTTGGCGGGGGGGTTACAAGAGACCCAGTACTTC.

V usage is TRBV9 and J usage is TRBJ1-2; TRBD1 is a possible D gene (6 bases). V lost 0 bases and J lost 4, with 13 bases in between. Germline V gives CDR1 SGDLS, CDR2 YYNGEE. This CDR3 is built from 15 residues. The chain's CDR3 is CASSVATGLAYGYTF. The CDR3 DNA reads as TGTGCCAGCAGCGTAGCTACAGGGTTAGCCTATGGCTACACCTTC.

The J gene is TRBJ1-1, the V gene TRBV7-9; possible D gene TRBD1, 6 bases. The germline V and J ends were trimmed by 0 bases and 4 bases, with 12 bases remaining between them. The CDR3 totals 15 residues. Germline CDR1 SEHNR, CDR2 FQNEAQ (reference sequence). DNA for the CDR3: TGTGCCAGCAGCTTAGCCGGGACAACGGGCACTGAAGCTTTCTTT. Its protein is CASSLAGTTGTEAFF. The full variable domain, in which reference TRBV7-9 and TRBJ1-1 provide the parts outside the CDR3, is DTGVSQNPRHKITKRGQNVTFRCDPISEHNRLYWYRQTLGQGPEFLTYFQNEAQLEKSRLLSDRFSAERPKGSFSTLEIQRTEQGDSAMYLCASSLAGTTGTEAFFGQGTRLTVV.